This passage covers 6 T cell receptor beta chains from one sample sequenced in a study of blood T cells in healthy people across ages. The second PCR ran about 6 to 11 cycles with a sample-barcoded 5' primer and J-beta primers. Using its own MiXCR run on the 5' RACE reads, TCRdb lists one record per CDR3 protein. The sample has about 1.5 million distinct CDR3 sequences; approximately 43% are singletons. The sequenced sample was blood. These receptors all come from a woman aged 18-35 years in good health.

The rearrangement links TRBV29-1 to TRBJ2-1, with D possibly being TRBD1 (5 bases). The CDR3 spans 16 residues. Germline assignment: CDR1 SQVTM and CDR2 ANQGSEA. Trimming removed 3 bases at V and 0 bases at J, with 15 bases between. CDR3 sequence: CSVDGAHTSSYNEQFF. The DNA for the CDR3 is TGCAGCGTTGATGGGGCCCACACAAGCTCCTACAATGAGCAGTTCTTC.

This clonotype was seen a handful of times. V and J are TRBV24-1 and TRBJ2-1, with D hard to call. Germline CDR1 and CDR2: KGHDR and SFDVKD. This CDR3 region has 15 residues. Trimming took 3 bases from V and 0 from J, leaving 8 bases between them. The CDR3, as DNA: TGTGCCACCAGTGATCGGCAGACCTCCTACAATGAGCAGTTCTTC. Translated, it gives CATSDRQTSYNEQFF.

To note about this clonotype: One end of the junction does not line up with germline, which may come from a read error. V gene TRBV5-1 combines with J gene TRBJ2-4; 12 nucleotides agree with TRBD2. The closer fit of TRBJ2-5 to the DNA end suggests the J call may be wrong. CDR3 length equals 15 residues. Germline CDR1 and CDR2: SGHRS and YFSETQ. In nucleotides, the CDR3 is TGCGCCGGCAGCCCCACTAGCGGGGGGTTAGAGACCCAGTACTTC. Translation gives CAGSPTSGGLETQYF.

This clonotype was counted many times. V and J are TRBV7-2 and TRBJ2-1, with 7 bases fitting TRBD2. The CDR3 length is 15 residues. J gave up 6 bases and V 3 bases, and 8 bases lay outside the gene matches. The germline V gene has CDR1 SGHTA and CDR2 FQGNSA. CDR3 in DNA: TGTGCCAGCAGCTTGGGAGGGAGTGGGGGCAATGAGCAGTTCTTC. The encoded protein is CASSLGGSGGNEQFF.

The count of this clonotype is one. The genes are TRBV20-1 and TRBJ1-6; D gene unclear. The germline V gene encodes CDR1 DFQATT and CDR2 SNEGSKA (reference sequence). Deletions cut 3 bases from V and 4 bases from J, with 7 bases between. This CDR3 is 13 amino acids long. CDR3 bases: TGCAGTGCTAGTAGCCAATATAATTCACCCCTCCACTTT. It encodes CSASSQYNSPLHF.

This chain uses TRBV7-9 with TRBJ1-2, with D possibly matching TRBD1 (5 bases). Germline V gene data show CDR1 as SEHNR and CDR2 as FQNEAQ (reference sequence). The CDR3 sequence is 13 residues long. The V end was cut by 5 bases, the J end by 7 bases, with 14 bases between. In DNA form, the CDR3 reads TGTGCCAGCAGCGCGCTACTAGGGGTTGGCTACACCTTC. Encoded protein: CASSALLGVGYTF.